The 19 T cell receptor beta chains below come from one sample, sequenced in a study of T cell repertoires in cytomegalovirus infection. TCRdb recomputed calls from the reads with MiXCR, one row per CDR3 protein. The sample has 200,000 or so distinct CDR3 sequences; roughly 27% are singletons. Source material: PBMCs. Receptors originate from a human donor in good health (CMV status not recorded). Some clones in this sample may be carry-over from other donors' samples.

The J gene is TRBJ1-5, the V gene TRBV10-3; D not resolved. CDR1 is ENHRY and CDR2 is SYGVKD in the germline V gene. Trimming left V 0 bases short and J 4 bases short, with 4 bases between. This CDR3 is built from 13 residues. CDR3 protein: CAISESTNQPQHF. DNA of the CDR3: TGTGCCATCAGTGAGTCAACTAATCAGCCCCAGCATTTT.

This chain links TRBV10-3 with TRBJ1-6, with D possibly being TRBD1 (6 bases). CDR1 is ENHRY, CDR2 SYGVKD, per germline. This CDR3 region has 13 residues. Trimming took off 4 bases at V and 6 bases at J, with 7 bases between the two ends. Written as DNA, the CDR3 is TGTGCCATCAGTGCGGACAGTAATTCACCCCTCCACTTT. Translating gives CAISADSNSPLHF.

The gene calls are TRBV4-1 and TRBJ1-1, with a tentative D call TRBD1 (5 bases). CDR3 length: 15 amino acids. V shed 0 bases and J shed 7 bases, with 15 bases lying between them. Germline V gives CDR1 MGHRA, CDR2 YSYEKL. The CDR3 sequence is CASSQDRGVEGEAFF. The CDR3 nucleotides read TGCGCCAGCAGCCAAGATCGAGGGGTGGAGGGTGAAGCTTTCTTT.

CDR3 amino acids: CASSPGGGYEQYF. The CDR3 coding sequence is TGTGCCAGCTCACCCGGCGGGGGTTACGAGCAGTACTTC. The chain links TRBV18 to TRBJ2-7; 7 bases are shared with TRBD2. From germline, CDR1 is KGHSH and CDR2 LQKENI. With 3 bases clipped from V and 4 bases from J, the junction kept 3 bases outside the gene matches. The CDR3 is 13 residues long.

This clonotype was seen only a few times. The junction differs from germline at one of its ends, possibly a read error. V usage is TRBV29-1 and J usage is TRBJ1-3; D is uncertain. CDR3 size: 11 residues. Looked up from germline, CDR1 is SQVTM and CDR2 is ANQGSEA. The CDR3 sequence: CSVEVGNTIYF. The CDR3 bases are TGCAGCGTCGAAGTGGGAAACACCATATATTTT.

The V and J genes are TRBV9 and TRBJ2-7, with 9 nucleotides matching TRBD2. The junction had 1 base not matched to a gene; V was cut back by 3 bases and J by 0 bases. CDR3 length equals 14 residues. CDR1 SGDLS and CDR2 YYNGEE come from the germline V gene. This chain's CDR3 is CASSGSGSSYEQYF. As DNA, the CDR3 is TGTGCCAGCAGCGGTAGCGGGAGCTCCTACGAGCAGTACTTC.

V gene TRBV24-1 combines with J gene TRBJ2-6, with a possible D match to TRBD1 (5 bases). Per germline, CDR1 KGHDR and CDR2 SFDVKD. The CDR3 sequence is 20 residues long. With 5 bases removed from V and 0 bases from J, the gap between germline ends came to 22 bases. CDR3 bases: TGTGCCACCAGTGCACATAGAAACAGGAGACAGAGCTCTGGGGCCAACGTCCTGACTTTC. Translating gives CATSAHRNRRQSSGANVLTF.

In this sample, this clonotype turned up a few times. The chain combines TRBV6-1 with TRBJ1-5; the match to TRBD1 covers 8 bases. CDR1 is MNHNS, CDR2 SASEGT, per germline. V trimming: 7 bases; J trimming: 10 bases; junction bases outside the gene matches: 9. The CDR3 extends over 13 amino acids. In DNA form, the CDR3 reads TGTGCCAGCACGGACAGGGTACGTCAACCCCAGCATTTT. Translated: CASTDRVRQPQHF.

This clonotype was seen only a few times. The chain recombines TRBV12-5 with TRBJ1-6, with 7 bases matching TRBD1. The length of the CDR3 is 14 residues. J gave up 10 bases and V 7 bases, and 10 bases lay outside the gene matches. Germline V gene sequence: CDR1 LGHNT, CDR2 FRNRAP. The CDR3 DNA sequence: TGTGCTAGTGCCGGACAGGCCCTTGGGTCACCCCTCCACTTT. It yields the protein CASAGQALGSPLHF.

The CDR3 region has the DNA TGTGCCAGCCAACCGGGGCACTACAATCAGCCCCAGCATTTT. Protein: CASQPGHYNQPQHF. The V and J genes are TRBV19 and TRBJ1-5; a weak D match, TRBD1 (5 bases). Germline assignment: CDR1 LNHDA and CDR2 SQIVND (reference sequence). This CDR3 has 14 amino acids. V was clipped by 9 bases and J by 3 bases, with 15 bases between them.

J is TRBJ1-2 and V is TRBV19; the D gene is possibly TRBD1 (5 bases). From germline, CDR1 is LNHDA and CDR2 SQIVND (reference sequence). The CDR3 contains 16 residues. Trimming took 7 bases from V and 4 from J, leaving 22 bases between them. As DNA, the CDR3 is TGTGCCAGTAATTGGATCCGGGGCAGATCTTCCTATGGCTACACCTTC. It codes for CASNWIRGRSSYGYTF. Variable domain in full (rest from reference TRBV19 and TRBJ1-2): DGGITQSPKYLFRKEGQNVTLSCEQNLNHDAMYWYRQDPGQGLRLIYYSQIVNDFQKGDIAEGYSVSREKKESFPLTVTSAQKNPTAFYLCASNWIRGRSSYGYTFGSGTRLTVV.

This clonotype was detected only a few times. The V gene is TRBV7-9, the J gene TRBJ1-6, with a possible D match to TRBD1 (6 bases). The CDR3 is made up of 13 amino acids. Germline V lookup: CDR1 SEHNR, CDR2 FQNEAQ (reference sequence). The ends were cut back, 5 bases at V and 10 bases at J, with 12 bases in the middle. For the CDR3, the DNA is TGTGCCAGCAGCCCAAAGGGGGACTCACCCCTCCACTTT. Encoded protein: CASSPKGDSPLHF. The whole variable domain, remainder taken from reference TRBV7-9 and TRBJ1-6, is DTGVSQNPRHKITKRGQNVTFRCDPISEHNRLYWYRQTLGQGPEFLTYFQNEAQLEKSRLLSDRFSAERPKGSFSTLEIQRTEQGDSAMYLCASSPKGDSPLHFGNGTRLTVT.

This clonotype was counted ten times or more. J is TRBJ2-6 and V is TRBV6-2 or TRBV6-3; 7 bases fit TRBD1. Trimming cost V 6 bases and J 2 bases; bases outside gene matches: 19. The CDR3 sequence is 20 residues long. From germline, CDR1 is MNHEY and CDR2 SVGEGT. The CDR3 loop reads CASRNILTGLNLAGANVLTF. CDR3 nucleotides: TGTGCCAGCAGAAATATTCTGACAGGGTTAAATTTAGCTGGGGCCAACGTCCTGACTTTC.

V usage is TRBV6-1 and J usage is TRBJ1-3; D is uncertain. Trimming stripped 1 base from V and 4 bases from J, with 5 bases between. Germline V lookup: CDR1 MNHNS, CDR2 SASEGT. This CDR3 is 13 amino acids long. CDR3 region: CASSEERGNTIYF. The CDR3 nucleotides read TGTGCCAGCAGTGAAGAACGGGGAAACACCATATATTTT.

V usage is TRBV28 and J usage is TRBJ1-5, with D possibly TRBD1 on 6 matching bases. Germline CDR1 reads MDHEN; CDR2 reads SYDVKM. The V end lost 5 bases, the J end lost 4 bases, and 18 bases lay between the germline ends. There are 16 residues in the CDR3. The CDR3 nucleotides read TGTGCCAGCAGTCCCCAACGACAGGTCCTAAATCAGCCCCAGCATTTT. This sequence encodes CASSPQRQVLNQPQHF.

This clonotype was observed a few times. The chain is built from TRBV20-1 and TRBJ1-5; TRBD1 might be the D (5 bases). Trimming took 4 bases from V and 2 from J, leaving 15 bases between them. The CDR3 is made up of 15 amino acids. CDR1 is DFQATT, CDR2 SNEGSKA, per germline (reference sequence). The CDR3: CSATFPWGGNQPQHF. Here the CDR3 DNA reads TGCAGTGCTACCTTCCCGTGGGGGGGCAATCAGCCCCAGCATTTT.

A remark on this clonotype: This may stem from a read error, because a much larger clone lies one nucleotide away. The genes are TRBV14 and TRBJ2-2; the D gene is possibly TRBD2 (6 bases). Germline lookup yields CDR1 SGHDN and CDR2 FVKESK. CDR3 size: 13 residues. CDR3 nucleotides: TGTGCCAGCAGCGAACAAAACACCGGGGGGCTGTTTTTT. Translation: CASSEQNTGGLFF.

For this clonotype: An end of the junction does not agree with germline; a read error may underlie this. The chain links TRBV4-1 to TRBJ2-2, with D tentatively TRBD1 (6 bases). The CDR3 contains 16 residues. Germline V gene data show CDR1 as MGHRA and CDR2 as YSYEKL. CDR3: CASSQDPDSNTGELFF. CDR3 nucleotide sequence: TGTGCCAGCAGCCAAGATCCGGACAGTAACACCGGGGAGCTGTTTTTT.

As regards this clonotype: A much larger clone lies one base from this, so it may be a read error. The rearrangement links TRBV7-2 to TRBJ2-1, with D uncertain. CDR3 length: 16 residues. The V end lost 1 base, the J end lost 4 bases, and 14 bases lay between the germline ends. Germline V lookup: CDR1 SGHTA, CDR2 FQGNSA. This CDR3 reads CTSSLVSAIAYNEQFF. The CDR3 DNA is TGTACCAGCAGCTTAGTGTCCGCAATCGCATACAATGAGCAGTTCTTC.